A selection of T cell receptor beta chains follows, all from one sample in a study of blood T cell repertoires in COVID-19. Generated by immunoSEQ multiplex PCR, the TCRdb table keeps only in-frame clones and is missing some. The data contain 60,000 to 80,000 clones, almost 85% of them singletons. Input material: peripheral blood. Every receptor here comes from a man in his fifties with acute or convalescent COVID-19. CDR3s include the opening cysteine and the closing phenylalanine or tryptophan. Fields, in order: J gene, V gene, CDR3 length, clone size, D gene, CDR3 DNA, CDR3 protein. A D gene is named only where the DNA matches it firmly. A row's size may be missing; if present it is once, few, many or a size class.

>TRBJ2-7|TRBV27|12|.|.
TGTGCCACCAGGGTGAGCTCCTACGAGCAGTACTTC
CATRVSSYEQYF
>TRBJ1-3|TRBV7-9|12|.|.
TGTGCCAGCGGGACTTGGGGAAACACCATATATTTT
CASGTWGNTIYF
>TRBJ2-7|TRBV5-1|13|.|.
TGCGCCAGCAGCTCCATTCAGGGTGTCGGGCAGTACTTC
CASSSIQGVGQYF
>TRBJ2-5|TRBV7-9|13|.|.
TGTGCCAGCAGCTTAGGGTTTGAGGAGACCCAGTACTTC
CASSLGFEETQYF
>TRBJ2-1|TRBV5-1|17|.|TRBD2
TGCGCCAGCAGCTGGGGACGGCGTTTGGGACTACGCAATGAGCAGTTCTTC
CASSWGRRLGLRNEQFF
>TRBJ2-5|TRBV5-4|16|.|TRBD2
TGTGCCAGCAGCACCGAGCGGGGGGCTGCCCTAGAGACCCAGTACTTC
CASSTERGAALETQYF
>TRBJ2-1|TRBV29-1|10|.|TRBD1
TGCAGCGCTAGAACAGGGGGGCAGTTCTTC
CSARTGGQFF
>TRBJ2-5|TRBV11-2|14|.|TRBD2
TGTGCCAGCAGCTTAGAACTAGCGAAAGAGACCCAGTACTTC
CASSLELAKETQYF
>TRBJ2-7|TRBV21-1|13|.|.
TGTGCCAGCAGCAAACCCGTTTTCTACGAGCAGTACTTC
CASSKPVFYEQYF
>TRBJ1-1|TRBV5-1|15|.|.
TGCGCCAGCAGCGTATCTACAGGTGAAAACACTGAAGCTTTCTTT
CASSVSTGENTEAFF
>TRBJ2-7|TRBV24-1|16|.|TRBD1
TGTGCCACCAGTGATCAAACCAGGACAGGGAAATACGAGCAGTACTTC
CATSDQTRTGKYEQYF
>TRBJ1-2|TRBV4-2|12|.|.
TGTGCCAGCAGCCAAGGGACTTATGGCTACACCTTC
CASSQGTYGYTF
>TRBJ2-2|TRBV4-1|18|few|TRBD2
TGCGCCAGCAGCCGTAGGGGGGTTAGCGGGGTTCAGGCCGGGGAGCTGTTTTTT
CASSRRGVSGVQAGELFF
>TRBJ2-1|TRBV5-4|15|.|TRBD2
TGTGCCAGCAGTCCGGGGGGAGTGAACGTCAATGAGCAGTTCTTC
CASSPGGVNVNEQFF
>TRBJ2-3|TRBV5-4|14|.|.
TGTGCCAGCAGCGCGCGGACAAGCGCAGATACGCAGTATTTT
CASSARTSADTQYF
>TRBJ1-6|TRBV5-1|16|medium-sized|.
TGCGCCAGCAGCCCCACGGGCGGGGGACATAATTCACCCCTCCACTTT
CASSPTGGGHNSPLHF
>TRBJ2-7|TRBV19|15|once|TRBD2
TGTGCCAGTAGCCGTATGGGGACTAGCGGGGAAGAGCAGTACTTC
CASSRMGTSGEEQYF
>TRBJ1-2|TRBV5-4|13|.|TRBD1
TGTGCCAGCAGCTCGGACAGGAGCTATGGCTACACCTTC
CASSSDRSYGYTF
>TRBJ2-7|TRBV7-6|13|.|TRBD1
TGTGCCAGCAGCCCCCGGGACAGGTACGAGCAGTACTTC
CASSPRDRYEQYF
>TRBJ1-1|TRBV6-1|15|.|.
TGTGCCAGCAGTGAGAGGGGGGGCGGGTACACTGAAGCTTTCTTT
CASSERGGGYTEAFF
>TRBJ2-5|TRBV5-6|16|few|TRBD2
TGTGCCAGCAGCTCCCTTGGGGAGGGAGCCTTGGAGACCCAGTACTTC
CASSSLGEGALETQYF
>TRBJ2-7|TRBV5-4|15|.|.
TGTGCCAGCAGCTCAAAGGACACAGTTCACAACGAGCAGTACTTC
CASSSKDTVHNEQYF
>TRBJ2-7|TRBV11-2|15|.|TRBD1
TGTGCCAGCAGCTTATATGGGACAGGGGTTTACGAGCAGTACTTC
CASSLYGTGVYEQYF
>TRBJ1-4|TRBV5-1|13|.|.
TGCGCCAGCAGCTTCAGGCAGAATGAAAAACTGTTTTTT
CASSFRQNEKLFF
>TRBJ1-1|TRBV29-1|14|.|TRBD1
TGCAGCGGACGAACAGGGGAAATGAACACTGAAGCTTTCTTT
CSGRTGEMNTEAFF
>TRBJ1-3|TRBV11-2|16|.|.
TGTGCCAGCAGCTTAGATCCAGGGTTTATCCTAAACACCATATATTTT
CASSLDPGFILNTIYF
>TRBJ2-1|TRBV3-1/TRBV3-2|15|.|.
TGTGCCAGCAGCCAACAGGGAAGGCTCTACAATGAGCAGTTCTTC
CASSQQGRLYNEQFF
>TRBJ1-2|TRBV5-1|14|once|.
TGCGCCAGCAGCTTGGATCACTCTAACTATGGCTACACCTTC
CASSLDHSNYGYTF
>TRBJ2-3|TRBV7-8|14|.|.
TGTGCCAGCAGCGGGACTGGCGGGGTGGATACGCAGTATTTT
CASSGTGGVDTQYF
>TRBJ2-5|TRBV5-4|15|.|.
TGTGCCAGCAGCTTCGGACAGGGAGGGCAAGAGACCCAGTACTTC
CASSFGQGGQETQYF
>TRBJ1-6|TRBV7-6|17|.|.
TGTGCCAGCAGCTTATATGGGAGCAACGGAGATAATTCACCCCTCCACTTT
CASSLYGSNGDNSPLHF
>TRBJ2-3|TRBV15|16|.|.
TGTGCCACCAGCAGAGATGCACCTATGGTGACAGATACGCAGTATTTT
CATSRDAPMVTDTQYF
>TRBJ2-5|TRBV3-1/TRBV3-2|15|.|.
TGTGCCAGCAGCCAGGCCCTAGGGGATGGAGAGACCCAGTACTTC
CASSQALGDGETQYF
>TRBJ1-2|TRBV6-5|13|.|.
TGTGCCAGCAGCACAGGGAGGGAGTATGGCTACACCTTC
CASSTGREYGYTF
>TRBJ2-1|TRBV9|14|.|.
TGTGCCAGCAGCGTAGGGCGGGCAAGCAATGAGCAGTTCTTC
CASSVGRASNEQFF
>TRBJ1-1|TRBV7-9|15|.|.
TGTGCCAGCAGCCCACCAGGGTGGATGAACACTGAAGCTTTCTTT
CASSPPGWMNTEAFF
>TRBJ2-1|TRBV24-1|16|once|TRBD2
TGTGCCACCAGTGACTACACTAGCGGGGGCCGTAATGAGCAGTTCTTC
CATSDYTSGGRNEQFF
>TRBJ2-1|TRBV29-1|15|.|.
TGCAGCGTTGACAAGTACAGTTTCTCCTACAATGAGCAGTTCTTC
CSVDKYSFSYNEQFF
>TRBJ2-1|TRBV7-3|16|.|.
TGTGCCAGCAGCCGCGGGTGGCAGAGAACCCCAAATGAGCAGTTCTTC
CASSRGWQRTPNEQFF
>TRBJ2-3|TRBV29-1|14|.|TRBD1
TGCAGCGTTGGAAAGGGGACAGAAGCAGATACGCAGTATTTT
CSVGKGTEADTQYF
>TRBJ2-7|TRBV6-1|16|.|.
TGTGCCAGCAGTGCCGGACAGTACGGTTGGGGCTACGAGCAGTACTTC
CASSAGQYGWGYEQYF
>TRBJ2-2|TRBV9|16|.|.
TGTGCCAGCAGCGTGGCGGGGGCTGCGTACACCGGGGAGCTGTTTTTT
CASSVAGAAYTGELFF
>TRBJ2-7|TRBV28|13|.|.
TGTGCCAGCAGTTTACAGGGTTCCTACGAGCAGTACTTC
CASSLQGSYEQYF
>TRBJ1-1|TRBV15|15|.|TRBD1
TGTGCCACCAGCAGAGCCCAGACAGGGGGCTCACTGGCTTTCTTT
CATSRAQTGGSLAFF
>TRBJ1-3|TRBV6-6|15|.|TRBD1
TGTGCCAGCAGTTACGGTCGGGACAGCCCTAGTACCATATATTTT
CASSYGRDSPSTIYF
>TRBJ1-1|TRBV5-1|16|.|TRBD1
TGCGCCAGCAGCTTGAACAGGGGCTTCTTGGACACTGAAGCTTTCTTT
CASSLNRGFLDTEAFF
>TRBJ1-1|TRBV3-1/TRBV3-2|15|.|TRBD1
TGTGCCAGCAGCCAAGCGGGACAGGGTAACTCTGAAGCTTTCTTT
CASSQAGQGNSEAFF
>TRBJ2-1|TRBV24-1|16|.|.
TGTGCCACCAGCGTGGGTTTAGGGGGGGCCCGGGATGAGCAGTTCTTC
CATSVGLGGARDEQFF
>TRBJ2-3|TRBV11-2|15|.|TRBD1
TGTGCCAGCAGCCCCCCGGGACAGGGCCCAGATACGCAGTATTTT
CASSPPGQGPDTQYF
>TRBJ2-5|TRBV9|11|once|.
TGTGCCAGCAGCACTGAAGAGACCCAGTACTTC
CASSTEETQYF
>TRBJ2-5|TRBV7-7|14|.|.
TGTGCTAGCAGTGGGAGGGGGGCCCAAGAGACCCAGTACTTC
CASSGRGAQETQYF
>TRBJ2-5|TRBV6-4|15|.|TRBD1
TGTGCCAGCAGTTGGGACAGGGAACCCCAAGAGACCCAGTACTTC
CASSWDREPQETQYF
>TRBJ2-3|TRBV19|15|.|.
TGTGCCAGTAGTATCTTCGCGGGGGCGTCAGATACGCAGTATTTT
CASSIFAGASDTQYF
>TRBJ2-3|TRBV30|15|.|TRBD2
TGTGCCTGGAGTGGTAGCGGGGATATGAGAAATACGCAGTATTTT
CAWSGSGDMRNTQYF
>TRBJ2-2|TRBV6-6|16|.|TRBD1
TGTGCCAGCAGCCCTCGGGCTACAGGGGGCAGCGGGGAGCTGTTTTTT
CASSPRATGGSGELFF